The next 19 T cell receptor beta chains were all read from a single sample in a study of T cell repertoires in cytomegalovirus infection. TCRdb itself ran the reads through MiXCR, one entry per CDR3 protein. The sample holds hundreds of thousands of distinct CDR3 sequences, around 9.6% seen once. The specimen was PBMCs. These receptors all come from a human donor in good health (CMV status not recorded). Some clones in this sample may be carry-over from other donors' samples.

This chain uses TRBV13 with TRBJ2-1, with D possibly TRBD1 on 5 matching bases. The V and J ends lost 3 bases and 3 bases respectively, with 9 bases between them. Germline CDR1 and CDR2: PRHDT and FYEKMQ (reference sequence). CDR3 length equals 14 residues. CDR3 sequence (DNA): TGTGCCAGCAGCTTGGGGCTGAACTACAATGAGCAGTTCTTC. It specifies CASSLGLNYNEQFF. Full variable domain (outside the CDR3, taken from reference TRBV13 and TRBJ2-1): AAGVIQSPRHLIKEKRETATLKCYPIPRHDTVYWYQQGPGQDPQFLISFYEKMQSDKGSIPDRFSAQQFSDYHSELNMSSLELGDSALYFCASSLGLNYNEQFFGPGTRLTVL.

V gene TRBV4-1 combines with J gene TRBJ2-2; D is ambiguous. V lost 6 bases, J lost 13 bases, and 15 bases lay in between. CDR1 MGHRA and CDR2 YSYEKL come from the germline V gene. The CDR3 has 12 residues. CDR3 sequence: CASRMGLGRLFF. The CDR3 nucleotides read TGCGCCAGCAGGATGGGCCTCGGGCGGCTGTTTTTT.

V gene TRBV29-1 combines with J gene TRBJ1-3; no firm D call. Deletions cut 0 bases from V and 1 base from J, with 7 bases between. This CDR3 spans 14 amino acids. The germline gives CDR1 SQVTM, CDR2 ANQGSEA. CDR3 coding DNA: TGCAGCGTTGAAGATCAGGTTTCTGGAAACACCATATATTTT. Its protein product is CSVEDQVSGNTIYF. Full variable domain (missing parts from reference TRBV29-1 and TRBJ1-3): SAVISQKPSRDICQRGTSLTIQCQVDSQVTMMFWYRQQPGQSLTLIATANQGSEATYESGFVIDKFPISRPNLTFSTLTVSNMSPEDSSIYLCSVEDQVSGNTIYFGEGSWLTVV.

This clonotype occurred many times. The chain combines TRBV28 with TRBJ2-1; 11 nucleotides agree with TRBD1. This CDR3 has 15 amino acids. V was clipped by 4 bases and J by 8 bases; unmatched bases: 7. CDR1 and CDR2 from the germline V gene are MDHEN and SYDVKM. CDR3 residues: CASSSPGQGGHEQFF. CDR3 DNA sequence: TGTGCCAGCAGTTCCCCGGGACAGGGGGGCCATGAGCAGTTCTTC.

The chain combines TRBV2 with TRBJ2-7; TRBD1 matches 7 bases. The CDR3 extends over 13 amino acids. Germline CDR1 reads SNHLY; CDR2 reads FYNNEI. Trimming at V came to 6 bases and at J to 3 bases, leaving 5 bases not matched to a gene. DNA for the CDR3: TGTGCCAGCAGGGCGACAGGGAACTACGAGCAGTACGTC. This sequence encodes CASRATGNYEQYV.

As to this clonotype: The germline gene is not matched at one end of the junction; a read error may be the cause. The chain employs TRBV28 and TRBJ2-1; 7 positions match TRBD2. The CDR3 has 16 amino acids. Germline V lookup: CDR1 MDHEN, CDR2 SYDVKM. CDR3 in DNA: TGTGCCAGCAGTTTATTGGAGGGAGGGGCTTGGAATGAGCGGTTCTTC. Protein product: CASSLLEGGAWNERFF. The full variable domain, completed using reference TRBV28 and TRBJ2-1, is DVKVTQSSRYLVKRTGEKVFLECVQDMDHENMFWYRQDPGLGLRLIYFSYDVKMKEKGDIPEGYSVSREKKERFSLILESASTNQTSMYLCASSLLEGGAWNERFFGPGTRLTVL.

This clonotype appeared many times. This chain joins TRBV12-3 or TRBV12-4 and TRBJ1-1; D remains unclear. The ends were cut back, 3 bases at V and 2 bases at J, with 13 bases in the middle. The CDR3 length is 15 residues. CDR3 sequence (DNA): TGTGCCAGCAGTTTTCGCGACACACGAAACACTGAAGCTTTCTTT. Amino acids: CASSFRDTRNTEAFF.

This clonotype has just a few counts. CDR3 amino acids: CASSYSINRQVNEQFF. DNA for the CDR3: TGTGCCAGCAGTTACTCGATAAATCGACAGGTCAATGAGCAGTTCTTC. This chain joins TRBV6-5 and TRBJ2-1, with D possibly matching TRBD1 (6 bases). The CDR3 runs 16 residues. The V end was cut by 0 bases, the J end by 6 bases, with 15 bases between. Germline V gene lookup returns CDR1 MNHEY and CDR2 SVGAGI.

This clonotype came up many times. This chain connects TRBV2 to TRBJ2-5; D not certain. This CDR3 region has 13 residues. Germline CDR1 reads SNHLY; CDR2 reads FYNNEI. With 5 bases removed from V and 5 bases from J, the gap between germline ends came to 12 bases. CDR3 loop: CASSLSGPETQYF. The CDR3 DNA is TGTGCCAGCAGTCTGAGTGGACCGGAGACCCAGTACTTC.

This clonotype was seen a handful of times. The rearrangement links TRBV28 to TRBJ1-2; 7 nucleotides match TRBD1. J was trimmed by 5 bases and V by 8 bases; bases with no gene match: 2. CDR1 and CDR2 from the germline V gene are MDHEN and SYDVKM. The length of the CDR3 is 11 residues. The CDR3 bases are TGTGCCAGCCGGGACAGTTATGGCTACACCTTC. Protein sequence: CASRDSYGYTF.

A word on this clonotype: With a much larger clone just one base away, this may be a read error. This CDR3 reads CASTVMGGAANEQYF. The CDR3 nucleotides read TGCGCCAGCACCGTCATGGGGGGCGCAGCGAACGAGCAGTACTTC. The V call is TRBV5-1, the J call TRBJ2-7, with D perhaps matching TRBD1 or TRBD2 (6 bases each). The CDR3 consists of 15 residues. V lost 6 bases, J lost 5 bases, and 21 bases lay in between. Germline CDR1 SGHRS, CDR2 YFSETQ.

The table lists this clonotype with many counts. The chain couples TRBV7-2 to TRBJ1-2; 10 bases match TRBD1. The CDR3 spans 15 residues. Germline CDR1 SGHTA, CDR2 FQGNSA. The junction had 7 bases not matched to a gene; V was cut back by 5 bases and J by 4 bases. The DNA of the CDR3 is TGTGCCAGCAGCCCGGCCGGGACAGGGGCCTATGGCTACACCTTC. Residues: CASSPAGTGAYGYTF.

There are many counts of this clonotype. The CDR3 coding sequence is TGTGCCAGCAGCTTACGAAGGGGCGCAGGGAACACTGAAGCTTTCTTT. It codes for CASSLRRGAGNTEAFF. This chain connects TRBV7-2 to TRBJ1-1; maybe TRBD1 (5 bases). V lost 2 bases and J lost 1, with 14 bases in between. Germline values: CDR1 SGHTA, CDR2 FQGNSA. This CDR3 spans 16 amino acids.

This clonotype appeared many times. The rearrangement joins TRBV5-1 to TRBJ2-7; possible D gene TRBD1, 6 bases. Trimming cost V 2 bases and J 0 bases, with 12 bases left between them. The germline V gene has CDR1 SGHRS and CDR2 YFSETQ. This CDR3 has 15 residues. CDR3 DNA sequence: TGCGCCAGCAGCTTCAGGGGCCTAAACTCCTACGAGCAGTACTTC. Translation: CASSFRGLNSYEQYF.

This clonotype occurred many times. The chain uses TRBV18 and TRBJ2-1; 7 bases agree with TRBD2. The V and J ends lost 0 bases and 7 bases, in that order; junction bases with no gene match: 12. Germline assignment: CDR1 KGHSH and CDR2 LQKENI. This CDR3 comprises 17 residues. The CDR3 DNA reads TGTGCCAGCTCACCACCATGGGGAGGGGTCAGTACAAATGAGCAGTTCTTC. Amino acid sequence: CASSPPWGGVSTNEQFF.

This clonotype showed up many times. V usage is TRBV20-1 and J usage is TRBJ2-7, with 11 bases that match TRBD2. CDR3 length: 14 amino acids. V shed 5 bases, J shed 2 bases, and the junction held 5 bases outside the gene matches. The germline gives CDR1 DFQATT, CDR2 SNEGSKA (reference sequence). Written as DNA, the CDR3 is TGCAGTGCTCAACCGGGACTAGCGGCCTACGAGCAGTACTTC. Its protein is CSAQPGLAAYEQYF.

This clonotype was picked up many times. The CDR3 reads CASSLVPTNTQYF. DNA for the CDR3: TGTGCCAGCAGCTTGGTGCCAACCAATACGCAGTATTTT. The rearrangement joins TRBV5-6 to TRBJ2-3; no firm D call. The CDR3 consists of 13 residues. Trimming cost V 0 bases and J 7 bases, with 9 bases left between them. From germline, CDR1 is SGHDT and CDR2 YYEEEE.

The sample holds many counts of this clonotype. This chain connects TRBV28 to TRBJ2-4, with D maybe TRBD1 (7 bases). This CDR3 comprises 19 residues. The V gene lost 3 bases and the J gene lost 0 bases, with 21 bases spanning the gap. CDR1 MDHEN and CDR2 SYDVKM come from the germline V gene. The CDR3 reads CASSFPTTGSGLAKNIQYF. As DNA, the CDR3 is TGTGCCAGCAGTTTCCCCACGACAGGGAGCGGGCTAGCCAAAAACATTCAGTACTTC.

The chain has TRBV7-9 and TRBJ1-2; no clear D gene. Germline CDR1 reads SEHNR; CDR2 reads FQNEAQ (reference sequence). This CDR3 comprises 12 residues. Trimming took off 4 bases at V and 9 bases at J, with 12 bases between the two ends. CDR3 region: CASSSERGSYTF. CDR3 sequence (DNA): TGTGCCAGCAGCTCTGAACGGGGTAGCTACACCTTC.